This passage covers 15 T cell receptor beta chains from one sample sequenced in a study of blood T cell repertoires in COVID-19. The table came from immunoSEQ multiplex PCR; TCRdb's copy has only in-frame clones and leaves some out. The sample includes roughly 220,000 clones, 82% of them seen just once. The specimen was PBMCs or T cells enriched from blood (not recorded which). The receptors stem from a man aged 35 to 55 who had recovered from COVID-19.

As DNA, the CDR3 is TGTGCCAGCAGCTCCTTCGGACTAGCGGGGCAAGAGACCCAGTACTTC. Amino acids: CASSSFGLAGQETQYF. The chain carries TRBV11-2 and TRBJ2-5; 12 bases are a match to TRBD2. J gave up 2 bases and V 4 bases, and 5 bases lay outside the gene matches. CDR3 length: 16 amino acids. The germline CDR1 and CDR2 sequences are SGHAT and FQNNGV.

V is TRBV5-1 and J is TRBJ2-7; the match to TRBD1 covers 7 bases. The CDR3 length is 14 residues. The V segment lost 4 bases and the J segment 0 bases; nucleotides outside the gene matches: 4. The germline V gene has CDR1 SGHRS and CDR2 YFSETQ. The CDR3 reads CASSPQGSSYEQYF. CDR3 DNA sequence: TGCGCCAGCAGCCCACAGGGGAGCTCCTACGAGCAGTACTTC.

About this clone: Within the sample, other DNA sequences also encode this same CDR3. The CDR3 spells CASSEGLNQPQHF. The CDR3 coding sequence is TGTGCCAGCAGTGAAGGGCTCAATCAGCCCCAGCATTTT. This chain joins TRBV2 and TRBJ1-5, with D hard to call. Trimming took 1 base from V and 3 from J, leaving 4 bases between them. The CDR3 contains 13 residues. Germline CDR1 SNHLY, CDR2 FYNNEI. The variable domain in full, completed from reference TRBV2 and TRBJ1-5, reads EPEVTQTPSHQVTQMGQEVILRCVPISNHLYFYWYRQILGQKVEFLVSFYNNEISEKSEIFDDQFSVERPDGSNFTLKIRSTKLEDSAMYFCASSEGLNQPQHFGDGTRLSIL.

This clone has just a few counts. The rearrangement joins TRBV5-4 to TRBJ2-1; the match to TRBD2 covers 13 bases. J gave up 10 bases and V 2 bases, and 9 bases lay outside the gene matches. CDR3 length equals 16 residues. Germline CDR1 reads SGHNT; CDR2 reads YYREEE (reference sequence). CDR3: CASSFPGLAGAGEQFF. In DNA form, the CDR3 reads TGTGCCAGCAGCTTCCCAGGACTAGCGGGAGCGGGGGAGCAGTTCTTC.

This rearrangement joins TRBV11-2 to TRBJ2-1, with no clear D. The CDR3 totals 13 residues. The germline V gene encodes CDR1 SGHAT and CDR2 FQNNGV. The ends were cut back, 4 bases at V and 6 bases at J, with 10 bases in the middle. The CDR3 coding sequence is TGTGCCAGCAGCTCCACCCTTAGCAATGAGCAGTTCTTC. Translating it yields CASSSTLSNEQFF.

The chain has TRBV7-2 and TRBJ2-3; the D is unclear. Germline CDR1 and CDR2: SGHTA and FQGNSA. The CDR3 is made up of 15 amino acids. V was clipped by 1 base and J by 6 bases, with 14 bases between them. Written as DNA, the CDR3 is TGTGCCAGCAGCTTAGGGTTGTCGGCGAGGGATACGCAGTATTTT. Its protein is CASSLGLSARDTQYF.

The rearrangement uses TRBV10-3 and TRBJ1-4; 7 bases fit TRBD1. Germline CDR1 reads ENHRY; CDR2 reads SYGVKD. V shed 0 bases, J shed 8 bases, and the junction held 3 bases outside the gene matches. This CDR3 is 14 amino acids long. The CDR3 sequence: CAISESQGVEKLFF. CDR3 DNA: TGTGCCATCAGTGAGTCTCAGGGGGTAGAAAAACTGTTTTTT.

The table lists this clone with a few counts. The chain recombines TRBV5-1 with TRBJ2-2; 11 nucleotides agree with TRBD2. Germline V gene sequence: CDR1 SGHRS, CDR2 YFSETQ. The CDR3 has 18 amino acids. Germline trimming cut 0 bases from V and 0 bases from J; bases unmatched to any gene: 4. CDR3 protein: CASSLATSGSPNTGELFF. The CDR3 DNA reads TGCGCCAGCAGCTTGGCCACTAGCGGGAGTCCGAACACCGGGGAGCTGTTTTTT.

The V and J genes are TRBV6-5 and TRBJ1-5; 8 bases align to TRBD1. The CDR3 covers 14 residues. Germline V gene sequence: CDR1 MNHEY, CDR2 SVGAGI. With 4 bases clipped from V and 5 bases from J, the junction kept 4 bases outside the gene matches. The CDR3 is CASSSGTGYQPQHF. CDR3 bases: TGTGCCAGCAGTTCCGGGACAGGTTATCAGCCCCAGCATTTT.

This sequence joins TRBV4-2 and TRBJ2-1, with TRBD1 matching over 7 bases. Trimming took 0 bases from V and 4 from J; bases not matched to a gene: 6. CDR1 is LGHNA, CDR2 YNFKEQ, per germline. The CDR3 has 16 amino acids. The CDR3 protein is CASSQDKGTVYNEQFF. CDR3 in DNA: TGTGCCAGCAGCCAAGATAAGGGGACAGTATACAATGAGCAGTTCTTC.

The CDR3 sequence: CASSQGLDRTYNEKLFF. The CDR3 DNA is TGTGCCAGCAGCCAAGGACTTGATAGGACTTATAATGAAAAACTGTTTTTT. J is TRBJ1-4 and V is TRBV3-1 (or the pseudogene TRBV3-2); D call uncertain. Germline CDR1 is LGHDT and CDR2 is YNNKEL (reference sequence). The CDR3 runs 17 residues. The ends were cut back, 1 base at V and 4 bases at J, with 16 bases in the middle.

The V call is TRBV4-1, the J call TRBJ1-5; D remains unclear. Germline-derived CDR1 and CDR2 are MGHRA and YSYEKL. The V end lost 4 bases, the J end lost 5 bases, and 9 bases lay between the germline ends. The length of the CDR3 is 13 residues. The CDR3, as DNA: TGCGCCAGCAGCCTCCGGAGGGATCAGCCCCAGCATTTT. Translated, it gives CASSLRRDQPQHF.

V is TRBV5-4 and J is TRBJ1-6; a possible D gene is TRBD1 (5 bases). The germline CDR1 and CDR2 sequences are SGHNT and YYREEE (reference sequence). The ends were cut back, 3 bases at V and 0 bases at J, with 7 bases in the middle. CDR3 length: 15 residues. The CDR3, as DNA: TGTGCCAGCAGCTCCGACAGCTCCTATAATTCACCCCTCCACTTT. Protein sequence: CASSSDSSYNSPLHF.

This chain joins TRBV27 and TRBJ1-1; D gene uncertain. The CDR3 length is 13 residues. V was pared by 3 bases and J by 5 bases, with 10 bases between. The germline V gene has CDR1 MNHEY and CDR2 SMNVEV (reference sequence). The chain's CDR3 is CASSFLPGTEAFF. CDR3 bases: TGTGCCAGCAGTTTTCTCCCGGGAACTGAAGCTTTCTTT.

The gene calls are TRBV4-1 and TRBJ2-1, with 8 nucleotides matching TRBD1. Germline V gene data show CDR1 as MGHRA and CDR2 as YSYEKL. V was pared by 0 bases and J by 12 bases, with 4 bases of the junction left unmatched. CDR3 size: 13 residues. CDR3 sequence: CASSQDSDRGQFF. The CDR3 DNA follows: TGCGCCAGCAGCCAAGATTCAGACAGGGGGCAGTTCTTC.